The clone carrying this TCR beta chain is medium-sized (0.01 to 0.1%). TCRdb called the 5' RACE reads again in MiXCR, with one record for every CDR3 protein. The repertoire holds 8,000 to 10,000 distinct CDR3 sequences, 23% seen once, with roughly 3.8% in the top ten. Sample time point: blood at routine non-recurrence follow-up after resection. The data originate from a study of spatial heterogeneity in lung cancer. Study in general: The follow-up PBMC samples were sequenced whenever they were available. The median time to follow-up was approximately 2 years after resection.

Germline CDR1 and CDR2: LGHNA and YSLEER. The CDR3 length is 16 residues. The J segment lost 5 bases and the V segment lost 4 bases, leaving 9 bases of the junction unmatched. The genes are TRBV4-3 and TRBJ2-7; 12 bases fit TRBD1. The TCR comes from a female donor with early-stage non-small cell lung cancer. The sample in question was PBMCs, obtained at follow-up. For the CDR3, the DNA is TGCGCCAGCAGCCGCACAACCGGGACAGGGGGCCACGAGCAGTACTTC. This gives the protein CASSRTTGTGGHEQYF.